This TCR beta chain was sequenced during a study of cytomegalovirus exposure and HLA in healthy donors. Study observations and caveats: Analysis was carried out at a later point, and it linked a missense DCLRE1C variant to TCR beta V- and J-gene trimming. In a later analysis, CMV-associated beta chains were mostly HLA-associated, it appeared. In vitro confirmation showed a few CMV-associated chains to be CMV antigen specific. CMV serostatus was the sole immune exposure information available.

The CDR3 contains 13 residues. With V trimmed by 7 bases and J by 7 bases, 9 bases remained unmatched. Germline CDR1 KGHSH, CDR2 LQKENI. Primers included in the PCR were 60 Vbeta and 13 Jbeta primers. The table came from immunoSEQ multiplex PCR; TCRdb's copy has only in-frame clones and leaves some out. The sample records some 120,000 clones, roughly 80% being singletons. As for this clone: Its antigen is currently unknown.

V gene TRBV18 combines with J gene TRBJ1-2; TRBD1 agrees at 7 bases. Sample: PBMCs. This TCR came from a woman aged 18 to 35 in good health and CMV-seronegative. The CDR3 region has the DNA TGTGCCAGCTTTCGACAGGGAGGTGGTGGCTACACCTTC. It codes for CASFRQGGGGYTF.